One sample yielded the 7 T cell receptor beta chains listed below, sequenced in a study of PD-1 blockade in classical Hodgkin lymphoma. Produced via immunoSEQ multiplex PCR; TCRdb's table is partial and in-frame only. The table has more than 20,000 clones, over 75% seen once; the top ten hold approximately 20%. Time point described: cycle 4 day 1 (C4D1), after around six weeks of nivolumab. Every patient relapsed after autologous stem cell transplantation, and brentuximab vedotin exposure varied. This material consisted of peripheral blood mononuclear cells (PBMCs), taken before the fourth cycle of nivolumab. These receptors all stem from a human donor with classical Hodgkin lymphoma.

This chain links TRBV7-3 with TRBJ2-1, with 7 positions matching TRBD2. This CDR3 is built from 16 residues. Germline lookup yields CDR1 SGHTA and CDR2 FQGTGA. J lost 4 bases, V lost 1 base, and 7 bases had no gene match. The CDR3 here is CASSLKAGSSYNEQFF. The CDR3 DNA sequence: TGTGCCAGCAGCTTAAAAGCGGGGAGCAGTTACAATGAGCAGTTCTTC.

The chain employs TRBV11-2 and TRBJ2-3; TRBD2 agrees at 16 bases. J gave up 11 bases and V 3 bases, and 8 bases lay outside the gene matches. This CDR3 region has 16 residues. Germline CDR1 reads SGHAT; CDR2 reads FQNNGV. CDR3 region: CASSLGLAGGGMGQYF. As DNA, the CDR3 is TGTGCCAGCAGCTTGGGACTAGCGGGAGGGGGAATGGGGCAGTATTTT.

The chain couples TRBV10-1 to TRBJ2-3; no firm D call. This CDR3 has 12 residues. Germline CDR1 is WNHNN and CDR2 is SYGVQD (reference sequence). Trimming removed 6 bases from V and 0 bases from J, with 4 bases in between. The CDR3 coding sequence is TGCGCCAGCAGCCCTAGCACAGATACGCAGTATTTT. Amino acid sequence: CASSPSTDTQYF.

This chain links TRBV5-4 with TRBJ1-2, with 8 bases matching TRBD1. Germline trimming cut 4 bases from V and 5 bases from J; bases unmatched to any gene: 7. CDR1 SGHNT and CDR2 YYREEE come from the germline V gene (reference sequence). This CDR3 comprises 14 residues. CDR3: CASSPDRGAYGYTF. The DNA for the CDR3 is TGTGCCAGCAGCCCAGACAGGGGAGCTTATGGCTACACCTTC.

This clone was seen only once. The chain joins TRBV5-5 to TRBJ1-2; D possibly corresponds to TRBD1 (5 bases). CDR3 size: 15 residues. Germline V gene data show CDR1 as SGHKS and CDR2 as YYEKEE (reference sequence). V was shortened by 1 base and J by 5 bases, with 15 bases between the two germline ends. The CDR3 spells CASSLYEGGGYGYTF. DNA of the CDR3: TGTGCCAGCAGCTTGTACGAGGGTGGGGGGTATGGCTACACCTTC. The full variable domain, rest sourced from reference TRBV5-5 and TRBJ1-2, is DAGVTQSPTHLIKTRGQQVTLRCSPISGHKSVSWYQQVLGQGPQFIFQYYEKEERGRGNFPDRFSARQFPNYSSELNVNALLLGDSALYLCASSLYEGGGYGYTFGSGTRLTVV.

In nucleotides, the CDR3 is TGCGCCAGCAGTGAGTCGGGAGCGGCAGGGGGGGGCGAGCAGTACTTC. The encoded protein is CASSESGAAGGGEQYF. This sequence joins TRBV10-2 and TRBJ2-7, with D possibly called TRBD1 or TRBD2 (7 bases each). The V and J ends lost 0 bases and 6 bases respectively, with 18 bases between them. The germline gives CDR1 WSHSY, CDR2 SAAADI. The CDR3 spans 16 residues.

The genes are TRBV27 and TRBJ1-4, with D tentatively TRBD1 (5 bases). The ends were cut back, 6 bases at V and 3 bases at J, with 11 bases in the middle. The CDR3 is 14 residues long. The germline CDR1 and CDR2 sequences are MNHEY and SMNVEV (reference sequence). In DNA form, the CDR3 reads TGTGCCAGCAGGGCAGGGCTGTCTAATGAAAAACTGTTTTTT. It yields the protein CASRAGLSNEKLFF.